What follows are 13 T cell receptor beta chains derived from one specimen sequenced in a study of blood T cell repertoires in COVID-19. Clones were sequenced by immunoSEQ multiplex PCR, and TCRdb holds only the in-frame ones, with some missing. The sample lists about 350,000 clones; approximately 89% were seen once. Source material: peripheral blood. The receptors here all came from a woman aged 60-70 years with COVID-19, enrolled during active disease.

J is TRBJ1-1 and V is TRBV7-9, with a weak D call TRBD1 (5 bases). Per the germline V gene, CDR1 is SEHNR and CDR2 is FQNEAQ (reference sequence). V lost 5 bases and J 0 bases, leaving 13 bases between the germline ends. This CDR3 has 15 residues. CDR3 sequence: CASSDYGDLNTEAFF. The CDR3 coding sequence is TGTGCCAGCAGCGATTACGGGGACTTGAACACTGAAGCTTTCTTT.

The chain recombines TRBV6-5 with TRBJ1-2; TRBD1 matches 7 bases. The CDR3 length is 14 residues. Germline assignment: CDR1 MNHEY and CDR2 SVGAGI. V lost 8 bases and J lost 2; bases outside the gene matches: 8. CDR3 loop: CASYSTGVNYGYTF. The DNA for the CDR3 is TGTGCCAGCTACAGCACAGGGGTGAACTATGGCTACACCTTC.

CDR3 sequence reads: CASSYGTGGRYEQYF. In DNA, the CDR3 is TGTGCCAGCAGTTACGGAACAGGGGGCAGGTACGAGCAGTACTTC. The V and J genes are TRBV6-5 and TRBJ2-7, with 9 bases identical to TRBD1. The length of the CDR3 is 15 residues. Per the germline V gene, CDR1 is MNHEY and CDR2 is SVGAGI. V dropped 2 bases and J dropped 4; count of bases not matched to a gene: 6.

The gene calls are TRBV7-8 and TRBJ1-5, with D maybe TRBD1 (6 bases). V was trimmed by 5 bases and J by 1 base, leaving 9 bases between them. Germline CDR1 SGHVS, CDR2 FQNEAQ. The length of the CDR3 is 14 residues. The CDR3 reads CASSPGVSNQPQHF. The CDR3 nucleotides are TGTGCCAGCAGCCCAGGGGTAAGCAATCAGCCCCAGCATTTT.

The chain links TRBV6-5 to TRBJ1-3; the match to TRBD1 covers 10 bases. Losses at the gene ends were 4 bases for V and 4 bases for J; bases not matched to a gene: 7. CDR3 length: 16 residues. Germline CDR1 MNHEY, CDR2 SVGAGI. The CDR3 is CASSWDRGTVGNTIYF. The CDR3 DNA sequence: TGTGCCAGCAGTTGGGACAGGGGAACCGTAGGAAACACCATATATTTT.

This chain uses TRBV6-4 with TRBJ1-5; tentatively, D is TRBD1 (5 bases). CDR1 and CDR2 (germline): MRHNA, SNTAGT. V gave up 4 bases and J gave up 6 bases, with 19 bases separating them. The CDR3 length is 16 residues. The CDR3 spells CASSGGDGDRGQPQHF. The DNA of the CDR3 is TGTGCCAGCAGTGGGGGGGACGGTGATAGGGGTCAGCCCCAGCATTTT.

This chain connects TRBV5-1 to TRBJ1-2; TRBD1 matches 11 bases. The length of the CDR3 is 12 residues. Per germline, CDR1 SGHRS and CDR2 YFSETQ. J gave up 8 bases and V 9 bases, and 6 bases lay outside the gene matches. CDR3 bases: TGCGCCAACCCGGACAGGGGGCTCGGCTACACCTTC. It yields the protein CANPDRGLGYTF. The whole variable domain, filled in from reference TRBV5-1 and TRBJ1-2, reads KAGVTQTPRYLIKTRGQQVTLSCSPISGHRSVSWYQQTPGQGLQFLFEYFSETQRNKGNFPGRFSGRQFSNSRSEMNVSTLELGDSALYLCANPDRGLGYTFGSGTRLTVV.

In nucleotides, the CDR3 is TGTGCCAGCAGCCAAGTCACTAGCGGGGGGCTTAGCACAGATACGCAGTATTTT. Amino acids: CASSQVTSGGLSTDTQYF. V gene TRBV3-1 (or the pseudogene TRBV3-2) combines with J gene TRBJ2-3, with 12 bases lining up with TRBD2. V lost 1 base, J lost 0 bases, and 5 bases stayed unmatched. The CDR3 spans 18 residues. The germline V gene has CDR1 LGHDT and CDR2 YNNKEL (reference sequence).

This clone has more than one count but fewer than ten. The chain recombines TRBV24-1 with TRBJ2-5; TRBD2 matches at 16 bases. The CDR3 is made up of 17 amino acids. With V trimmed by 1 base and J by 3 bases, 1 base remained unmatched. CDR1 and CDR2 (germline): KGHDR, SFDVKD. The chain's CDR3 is CATSDLGTSGGEETQYF. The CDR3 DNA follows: TGTGCCACCAGTGATTTAGGGACTAGCGGGGGGGAAGAGACCCAGTACTTC.

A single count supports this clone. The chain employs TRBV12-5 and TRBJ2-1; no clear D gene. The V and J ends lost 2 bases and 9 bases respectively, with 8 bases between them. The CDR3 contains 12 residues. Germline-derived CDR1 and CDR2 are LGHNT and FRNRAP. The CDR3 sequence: CASGLTGIEQFF. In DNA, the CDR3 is TGTGCTAGTGGTTTGACCGGTATTGAGCAGTTCTTC. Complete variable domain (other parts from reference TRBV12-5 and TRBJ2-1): DARVTQTPRHKVTEMGQEVTMRCQPILGHNTVFWYRQTMMQGLELLAYFRNRAPLDDSGMPKDRFSAEMPDATLATLKIQPSEPRDSAVYFCASGLTGIEQFFGPGTRLTVL.

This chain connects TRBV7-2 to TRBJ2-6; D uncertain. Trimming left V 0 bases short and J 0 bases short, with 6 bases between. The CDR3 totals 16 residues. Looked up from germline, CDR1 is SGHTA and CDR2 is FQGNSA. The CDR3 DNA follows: TGTGCCAGCAGCTTAGCGCTGAGCTCTGGGGCCAACGTCCTGACTTTC. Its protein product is CASSLALSSGANVLTF.

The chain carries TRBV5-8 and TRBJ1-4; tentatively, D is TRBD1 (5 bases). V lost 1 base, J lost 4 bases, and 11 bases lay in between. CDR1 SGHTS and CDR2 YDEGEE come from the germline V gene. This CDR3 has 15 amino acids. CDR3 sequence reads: CASSLRGSSNEKLFF. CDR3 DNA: TGTGCCAGCAGCTTGAGGGGTTCGAGTAATGAAAAACTGTTTTTT.

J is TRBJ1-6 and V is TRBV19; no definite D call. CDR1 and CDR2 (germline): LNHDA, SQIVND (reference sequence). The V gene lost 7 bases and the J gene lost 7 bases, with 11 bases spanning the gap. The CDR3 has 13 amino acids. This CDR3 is CASNAGGNSPLHF. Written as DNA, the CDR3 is TGTGCCAGTAATGCAGGTGGGAATTCACCCCTCCACTTT.